The 18 T cell receptor beta chains below all came from one sample that was sequenced in a study of shared clonotypes between healthy human individuals. Clones were read by immunoSEQ multiplex PCR, and TCRdb kept only the in-frame ones, dropping some. This table has about 1 million clones, roughly 80% appearing once. What was sequenced was memory CD4+ T cells sorted from blood. Sample subset: CD45RA-negative fraction. These TCRs come from a man younger than 30 in good health.

The J gene is TRBJ2-3, the V gene TRBV2, with a weak D call TRBD1 (6 bases). Trimming shortened V by 6 bases and J by 1 base, and 11 bases separated the two germline ends. From germline, CDR1 is SNHLY and CDR2 FYNNEI. This CDR3 has 14 amino acids. As DNA, the CDR3 is TGTGCCAGCAGACAGGGACGTGGCACAGATACGCAGTATTTT. Residues: CASRQGRGTDTQYF.

V usage is TRBV5-6 and J usage is TRBJ2-7, with a tentative D call TRBD1 (6 bases). The V gene's germline CDR1 is SGHDT and CDR2 YYEEEE. V dropped 3 bases and J dropped 0 bases, with 13 bases sitting between them. The CDR3 has 15 residues. The CDR3 nucleotides read TGTGCCAGCAGCTCGCAGGGGCGACGCTCCTACGAGCAGTACTTC. Protein sequence: CASSSQGRRSYEQYF.

This clone appeared a few times. The chain combines TRBV5-1 with TRBJ2-1, with TRBD1 matching 8 bases. This CDR3 is 14 amino acids long. V lost 3 bases, J lost 2 bases, and 1 base stayed unmatched. From germline, CDR1 is SGHRS and CDR2 YFSETQ. DNA for the CDR3: TGCGCCAGCAGCTGGACAGGGACCTACAATGAGCAGTTCTTC. It encodes CASSWTGTYNEQFF.

V gene TRBV30 combines with J gene TRBJ1-1, with TRBD1 matching 7 bases. The germline V gene encodes CDR1 GTSNPN and CDR2 SVGIG (reference sequence). This CDR3 has 15 residues. V shed 1 base, J shed 8 bases, and the junction held 13 bases outside the gene matches. The CDR3 here is CAWSGQTGLGTEAFF. Here the CDR3 DNA reads TGTGCCTGGAGTGGCCAGACAGGGTTGGGAACGGAAGCTTTCTTT.

CDR3 nucleotide sequence: TGTGCCAGCAGCCTTTCCGAGGGCTCCGAGTACGAGCAGTACTTC. Protein sequence: CASSLSEGSEYEQYF. The rearrangement links TRBV7-2 to TRBJ2-7; tentative D call: TRBD2 (5 bases). V lost 5 bases, J lost 4 bases, and 18 bases lay in between. The CDR3 totals 15 residues. From germline, CDR1 is SGHTA and CDR2 FQGNSA.

This clone showed up many times. The V gene is TRBV2, the J gene TRBJ1-2; the D gene is possibly TRBD1 (5 bases). Trimming took off 2 bases at V and 8 bases at J, with 15 bases between the two ends. The CDR3 extends over 14 amino acids. Germline loops: CDR1 SNHLY, CDR2 FYNNEI. The CDR3 region has the DNA TGTGCCAGCAGTGAAATGGCAGGGAATAGGGGCTACACCTTC. It specifies CASSEMAGNRGYTF.

V usage is TRBV27 and J usage is TRBJ2-6, with D possibly TRBD2 on 5 matching bases. The V gene lost 3 bases and the J gene lost 0 bases, with 21 bases spanning the gap. In germline, CDR1 is MNHEY, CDR2 SMNVEV (reference sequence). The CDR3 covers 20 residues. The chain's CDR3 is CASSFRTVGRSSSGANVLTF. The CDR3 DNA follows: TGTGCCAGCAGTTTTCGGACTGTAGGAAGAAGTAGCTCTGGGGCCAACGTCCTGACTTTC.

This clone has more than one count but fewer than ten. This chain uses TRBV27 with TRBJ1-2; perhaps TRBD1 as D (5 bases). Germline assignment: CDR1 MNHEY and CDR2 SMNVEV (reference sequence). The CDR3 length is 15 residues. V dropped 8 bases and J dropped 5 bases, with 21 bases sitting between them. The CDR3 is CASSSRAQGEYGYTF. The CDR3 DNA follows: TGTGCCAGCTCAAGCAGGGCCCAAGGAGAATATGGCTACACCTTC.

This chain joins TRBV28 and TRBJ1-5, with D perhaps TRBD1 (5 bases). The CDR3 length is 14 residues. The germline V and J ends were trimmed by 6 bases and 4 bases, with 13 bases remaining between them. Germline V gene data show CDR1 as MDHEN and CDR2 as SYDVKM. The CDR3 loop reads CASRLAGLNQPQHF. The CDR3, as DNA: TGTGCCAGCAGGCTCGCGGGGCTAAATCAGCCCCAGCATTTT.

This clone has a single count. The CDR3 region is CASSPPARGSYGYTF. The CDR3 DNA is TGTGCCAGCTCACCACCGGCCAGGGGAAGCTATGGCTACACCTTC. J is TRBJ1-2 and V is TRBV18; weak D call: TRBD1 (6 bases). Trimming removed 0 bases at V and 4 bases at J, with 12 bases between. This CDR3 region has 15 residues. CDR1 and CDR2 from the germline V gene are KGHSH and LQKENI. Full variable domain (rest looked up from reference TRBV18 and TRBJ1-2): NAGVMQNPRHLVRRRGQEARLRCSPMKGHSHVYWYRQLPEEGLKFMVYLQKENIIDESGMPKERFSAEFPKEGPSILRIQQVVRGDSAAYFCASSPPARGSYGYTFGSGTRLTVV.

The V call is TRBV7-2, the J call TRBJ1-1; TRBD1 matches at 9 bases. Germline V gene sequence: CDR1 SGHTA, CDR2 FQGNSA. With V trimmed by 4 bases and J by 4 bases, 7 bases remained unmatched. The CDR3 is made up of 15 amino acids. Written as DNA, the CDR3 is TGTGCCAGCAGCTCCATGACAGGGGGGTCCACTGAAGCTTTCTTT. This sequence encodes CASSSMTGGSTEAFF. Full variable domain (rest looked up from reference TRBV7-2 and TRBJ1-1): GAGVSQSPSNKVTEKGKDVELRCDPISGHTALYWYRQSLGQGLEFLIYFQGNSAPDKSGLPSDRFSAERTGGSVSTLTIQRTQQEDSAVYLCASSSMTGGSTEAFFGQGTRLTVV.

This clone was seen only once. The chain uses TRBV19 and TRBJ2-7, with 7 bases aligning to TRBD1. J gave up 5 bases and V 1 base, and 5 bases lay outside the gene matches. Looked up from germline, CDR1 is LNHDA and CDR2 is SQIVND (reference sequence). This CDR3 has 14 residues. The CDR3 DNA reads TGTGCCAGTAGTATAGGACAGGGATTGAACGAGCAGTACTTC. As protein: CASSIGQGLNEQYF.

The chain joins TRBV19 to TRBJ2-5; TRBD2 is a possible D gene (5 bases). The V and J ends lost 4 bases and 5 bases respectively, with 17 bases between them. Germline V CDR1 and CDR2: LNHDA, SQIVND (reference sequence). CDR3 length: 15 amino acids. This chain's CDR3 is CASSKDGDSGETQYF. The CDR3 DNA sequence: TGTGCCAGTAGTAAGGACGGGGATAGTGGGGAGACCCAGTACTTC. Combining the CDR3 with reference TRBV19 and TRBJ2-5 gives the whole variable domain DGGITQSPKYLFRKEGQNVTLSCEQNLNHDAMYWYRQDPGQGLRLIYYSQIVNDFQKGDIAEGYSVSREKKESFPLTVTSAQKNPTAFYLCASSKDGDSGETQYFGPGTRLLVL.

V and J are TRBV4-1 and TRBJ2-3; D is unresolved. The CDR3 runs 18 residues. The germline V and J ends were trimmed by 4 bases and 1 base, with 21 bases remaining between them. Looked up from germline, CDR1 is MGHRA and CDR2 is YSYEKL. CDR3 sequence: CASSPRVWVYQGTDTQYF. As DNA, the CDR3 is TGCGCCAGCAGCCCCCGGGTCTGGGTGTACCAGGGCACAGATACGCAGTATTTT.

This clone has only a few counts. The chain has TRBV7-9 and TRBJ1-2; D call uncertain. With 1 base removed from V and 6 bases from J, the gap between germline ends came to 9 bases. This CDR3 region has 13 residues. Germline CDR1 reads SEHNR; CDR2 reads FQNEAQ (reference sequence). The CDR3 loop is CASSLGEGNGYTF. Written as DNA, the CDR3 is TGTGCCAGCAGCTTAGGCGAGGGAAATGGCTACACCTTC.

About this clone: A far larger clone is only one base removed, so a read error is likely. V gene TRBV5-6 combines with J gene TRBJ2-2; D ambiguous. The CDR3 totals 13 residues. CDR1 is SGHDT and CDR2 is YYEEEE in the germline V gene. The V and J ends lost 7 bases and 3 bases respectively, with 10 bases between them. For the CDR3, the DNA is TGTGCCAGCGCTCAGGCGGACACCGGGGAGCTGTTTTTT. It translates to CASAQADTGELFF.

V and J are TRBV18 and TRBJ2-7; D remains ambiguous. V was cut by 2 bases and J by 3 bases, with 8 bases left in between. The CDR3 loop spans 13 amino acids. CDR1 and CDR2 from the germline V gene are KGHSH and LQKENI. The CDR3 sequence is CASSPNSLYEQYF. CDR3 nucleotide sequence: TGTGCCAGCTCACCAAACAGCCTCTACGAGCAGTACTTC.

This chain joins TRBV28 and TRBJ1-1; the D gene is possibly TRBD1 (5 bases). This CDR3 comprises 14 residues. Germline V lookup: CDR1 MDHEN, CDR2 SYDVKM. The ends were cut back, 7 bases at V and 4 bases at J, with 16 bases in the middle. In nucleotides, the CDR3 is TGTGCCAGCACCCTTGGGGGGGGTTCCACTGAAGCTTTCTTT. It encodes CASTLGGGSTEAFF.